The subject of this entry is one T cell receptor beta chain. V lost 1 base and J 4 bases, leaving 14 bases between the germline ends. This CDR3 comprises 15 residues. Germline-derived CDR1 and CDR2 are SGHTA and FQGTGA. This specimen comes from a study of blood T cell repertoires in COVID-19. Study-wide background: Acute-phase and convalescent COVID-19 samples originated in the United States, Italy and Spain. Sample material is recorded as cDNA or gDNA derived from T cells, B-cell-depleted T cells, or PBMCs.

Patients of the Seattle cohort, enrolled during active infection, were followed longitudinally. Original processing methods: Scientists estimated how many nucleated cells there were by amplifying reference gene primers. Profiling relied on immunoSEQ multiplex PCR, and the TCRdb table lists in-frame clones only, not all of them. V, J and clone size are those of that table, while D and trimming were read from the DNA. The table records roughly 160,000 clones, around nine tenths of them present only once. Specimen: peripheral blood. The gene calls are TRBV7-3 and TRBJ2-7; TRBD1 might be the D (6 bases). The sequence was obtained from a woman in her 70s with COVID-19, enrolled during active disease. The chain's CDR3 is CASSLIGGIGYEQYF. The CDR3 bases are TGTGCCAGCAGCTTAATTGGGGGCATAGGGTACGAGCAGTACTTC.